The entry that follows covers one TCR beta chain sequence. Its antigen is unknown. This entry is derived from a study of cytomegalovirus exposure and HLA in healthy donors. Both 60 Vbeta primers and 13 Jbeta primers went into the PCR. The protocol was immunoSEQ multiplex PCR, while the TCRdb copy is restricted to in-frame clones and leaves out a portion. The sample lists over 100,000 clones; about four fifths were seen once. General study results and limits: Certain sequence variants were highly shared and formed a cluster, and this cluster was likely a sequencing artifact. An analysis was carried out at a later point. It showed that HLA-associated TCR beta chains were more clonally expanded than equally common non-associated chains.

Germline values: CDR1 SGHRS, CDR2 YFSETQ. V trimming: 4 bases; J trimming: 2 bases; junction bases outside the gene matches: 7. The CDR3 is 15 residues long. Sequences were obtained from PBMCs. The sequence was obtained from a male donor in good health and CMV-seronegative. The rearrangement uses TRBV5-1 and TRBJ2-3; 7 bases are a match to TRBD2. CDR3 DNA sequence: TGCGCCAGCAGCCCGGGCGGGAGATACACAGATACGCAGTATTTT. This gives the protein CASSPGGRYTDTQYF.